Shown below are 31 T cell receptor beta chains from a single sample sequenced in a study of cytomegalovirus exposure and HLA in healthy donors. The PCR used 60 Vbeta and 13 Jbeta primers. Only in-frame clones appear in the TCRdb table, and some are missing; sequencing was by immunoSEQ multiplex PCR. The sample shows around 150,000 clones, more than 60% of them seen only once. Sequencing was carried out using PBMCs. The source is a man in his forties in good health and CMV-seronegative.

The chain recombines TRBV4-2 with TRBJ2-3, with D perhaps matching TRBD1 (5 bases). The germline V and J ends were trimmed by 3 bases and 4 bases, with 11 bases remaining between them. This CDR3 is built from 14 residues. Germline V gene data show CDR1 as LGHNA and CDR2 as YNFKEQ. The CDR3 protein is CASSQGQGPDTQYF. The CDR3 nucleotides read TGTGCCAGCAGCCAGGGGCAGGGCCCAGATACGCAGTATTTT.

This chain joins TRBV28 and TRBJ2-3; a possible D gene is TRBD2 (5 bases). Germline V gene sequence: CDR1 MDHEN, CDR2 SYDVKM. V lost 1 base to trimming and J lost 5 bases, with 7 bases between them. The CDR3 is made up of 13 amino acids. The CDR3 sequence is CASSLYRGDTQYF. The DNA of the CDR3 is TGTGCCAGCAGTTTATACCGGGGAGATACGCAGTATTTT.

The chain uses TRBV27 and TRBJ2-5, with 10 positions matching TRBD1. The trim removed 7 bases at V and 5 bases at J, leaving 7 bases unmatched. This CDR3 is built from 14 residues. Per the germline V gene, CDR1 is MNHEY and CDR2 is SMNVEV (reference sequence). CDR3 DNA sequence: TGTGCCAGCACCAGACAGGGGGCGCGGGAGACCCAGTACTTC. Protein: CASTRQGARETQYF.

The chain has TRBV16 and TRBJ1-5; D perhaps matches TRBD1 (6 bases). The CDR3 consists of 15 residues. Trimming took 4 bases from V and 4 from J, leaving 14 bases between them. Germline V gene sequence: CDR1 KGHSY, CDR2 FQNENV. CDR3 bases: TGTGCCAGCAGCCTAGAATCAGGGGTTAATCAGCCCCAGCATTTT. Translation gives CASSLESGVNQPQHF.

As DNA, the CDR3 is TGTGCCAGCAGTTCCCTACAGGGGGGGACTGGGCAGTACTTC. It specifies CASSSLQGGTGQYF. The chain links TRBV27 to TRBJ2-7; maybe TRBD1 (8 bases). V shed 4 bases and J shed 9 bases, with 19 bases lying between them. The CDR3 is made up of 14 amino acids. Germline CDR1 and CDR2: MNHEY and SMNVEV (reference sequence).

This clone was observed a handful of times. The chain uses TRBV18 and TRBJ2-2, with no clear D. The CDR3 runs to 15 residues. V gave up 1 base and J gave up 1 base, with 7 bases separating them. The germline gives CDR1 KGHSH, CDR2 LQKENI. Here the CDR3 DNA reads TGTGCCAGCTCACCACGAGCCGAGAACACCGGGGAGCTGTTTTTT. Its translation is CASSPRAENTGELFF.

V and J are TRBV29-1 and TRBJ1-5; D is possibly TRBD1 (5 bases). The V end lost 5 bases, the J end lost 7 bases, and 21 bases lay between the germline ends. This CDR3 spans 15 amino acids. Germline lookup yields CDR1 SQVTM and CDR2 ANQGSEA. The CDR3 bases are TGCAGCGTTAGTGACGGGCTCGTCGGGGGACAGCCCCAGCATTTT. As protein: CSVSDGLVGGQPQHF. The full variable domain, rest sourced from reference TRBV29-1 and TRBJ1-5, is SAVISQKPSRDICQRGTSLTIQCQVDSQVTMMFWYRQQPGQSLTLIATANQGSEATYESGFVIDKFPISRPNLTFSTLTVSNMSPEDSSIYLCSVSDGLVGGQPQHFGDGTRLSIL.

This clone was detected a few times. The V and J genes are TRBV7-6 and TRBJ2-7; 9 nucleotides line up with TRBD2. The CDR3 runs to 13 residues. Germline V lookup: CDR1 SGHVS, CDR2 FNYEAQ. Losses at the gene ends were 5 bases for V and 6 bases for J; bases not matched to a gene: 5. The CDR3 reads CASSHGTSFEQYF. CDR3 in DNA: TGTGCCAGCAGCCATGGGACTAGCTTCGAGCAGTACTTC.

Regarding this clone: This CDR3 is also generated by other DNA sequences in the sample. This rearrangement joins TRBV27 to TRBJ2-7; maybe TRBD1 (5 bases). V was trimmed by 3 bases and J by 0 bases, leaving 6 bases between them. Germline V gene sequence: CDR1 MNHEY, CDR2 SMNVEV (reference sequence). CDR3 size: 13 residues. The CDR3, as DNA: TGTGCCAGCAGTTTGCAGGGCTCCTACGAGCAGTACTTC. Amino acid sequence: CASSLQGSYEQYF.

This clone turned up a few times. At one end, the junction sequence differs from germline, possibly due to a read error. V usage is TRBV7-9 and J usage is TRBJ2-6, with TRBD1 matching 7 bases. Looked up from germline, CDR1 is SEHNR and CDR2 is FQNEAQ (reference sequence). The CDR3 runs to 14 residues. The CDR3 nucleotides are TGTTCCAGCGCAGGGGGCTCTGGGGCCAACGTCCTGACTTTC. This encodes CSSAGGSGANVLTF.

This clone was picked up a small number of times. The CDR3 DNA reads TGTGCCAGCAGTAGAATGGGGGCGGTCGAGCAGTACTTC. Translated, it gives CASSRMGAVEQYF. The genes are TRBV6-5 and TRBJ2-7; maybe TRBD1 (6 bases). Germline CDR1 reads MNHEY; CDR2 reads SVGAGI. The CDR3 loop spans 13 amino acids. The V and J ends lost 5 bases and 6 bases respectively, with 14 bases between them.

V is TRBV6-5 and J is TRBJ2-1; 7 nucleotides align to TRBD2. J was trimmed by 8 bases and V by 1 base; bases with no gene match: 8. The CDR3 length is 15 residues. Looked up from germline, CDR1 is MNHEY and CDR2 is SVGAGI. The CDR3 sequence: CASSYWDGGFDEQFF. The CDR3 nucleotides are TGTGCCAGCAGTTACTGGGACGGGGGGTTCGATGAGCAGTTCTTC.

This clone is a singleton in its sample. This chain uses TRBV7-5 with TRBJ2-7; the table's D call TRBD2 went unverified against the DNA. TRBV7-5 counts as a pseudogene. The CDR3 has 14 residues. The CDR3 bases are TGTGCCAGAAGCTTAGGAAAGCGGACCTACGAGCAGTACTTC. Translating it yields CARSLGKRTYEQYF.

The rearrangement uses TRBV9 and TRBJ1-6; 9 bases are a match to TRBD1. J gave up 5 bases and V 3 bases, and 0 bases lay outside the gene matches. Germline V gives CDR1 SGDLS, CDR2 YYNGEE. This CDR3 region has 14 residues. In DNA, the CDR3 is TGTGCCAGCAGCGGACAGGGGGATAATTCACCCCTCCACTTT. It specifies CASSGQGDNSPLHF. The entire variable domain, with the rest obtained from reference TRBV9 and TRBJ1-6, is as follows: DSGVTQTPKHLITATGQRVTLRCSPRSGDLSVYWYQQSLDQGLQFLIQYYNGEERAKGNILERFSAQQFPDLHSELNLSSLELGDSALYFCASSGQGDNSPLHFGNGTRLTVT.

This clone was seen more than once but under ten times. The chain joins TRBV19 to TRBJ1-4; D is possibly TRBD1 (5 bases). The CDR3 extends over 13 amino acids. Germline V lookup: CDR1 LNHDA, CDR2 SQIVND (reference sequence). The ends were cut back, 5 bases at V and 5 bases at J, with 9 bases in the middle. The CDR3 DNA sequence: TGTGCCAGTAGTCCCGGGGGGAATGAAAAACTGTTTTTT. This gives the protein CASSPGGNEKLFF. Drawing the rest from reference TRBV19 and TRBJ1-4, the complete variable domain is DGGITQSPKYLFRKEGQNVTLSCEQNLNHDAMYWYRQDPGQGLRLIYYSQIVNDFQKGDIAEGYSVSREKKESFPLTVTSAQKNPTAFYLCASSPGGNEKLFFGSGTQLSVL.

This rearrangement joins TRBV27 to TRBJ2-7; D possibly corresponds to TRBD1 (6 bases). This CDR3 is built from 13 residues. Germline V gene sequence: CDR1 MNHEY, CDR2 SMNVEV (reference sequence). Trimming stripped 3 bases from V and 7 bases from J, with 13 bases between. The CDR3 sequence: CASSFTTGGEQYF. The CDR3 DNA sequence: TGTGCCAGCAGTTTTACGACAGGAGGAGAGCAGTACTTC.

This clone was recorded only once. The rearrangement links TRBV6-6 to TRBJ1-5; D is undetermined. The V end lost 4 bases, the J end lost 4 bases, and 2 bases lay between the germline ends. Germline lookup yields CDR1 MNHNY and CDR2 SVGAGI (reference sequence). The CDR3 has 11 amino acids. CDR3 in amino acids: CASSSNQPQHF. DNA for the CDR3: TGTGCCAGCAGTTCAAATCAGCCCCAGCATTTT.

Written as DNA, the CDR3 is TGCGCCAGCAGCCCGGCGGGGCAGGTGGTCTTCTTT. Translation: CASSPAGQVVFF. The genes are TRBV5-1 and TRBJ1-1; a weak D match, TRBD1 (5 bases). Trimming stripped 4 bases from V and 14 bases from J, with 18 bases between. This CDR3 has 12 amino acids. CDR1 is SGHRS, CDR2 YFSETQ, per germline.

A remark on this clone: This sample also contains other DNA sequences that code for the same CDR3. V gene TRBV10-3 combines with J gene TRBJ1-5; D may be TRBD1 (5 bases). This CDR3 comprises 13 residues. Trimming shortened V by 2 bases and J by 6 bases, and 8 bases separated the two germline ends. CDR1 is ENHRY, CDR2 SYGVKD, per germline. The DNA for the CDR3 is TGTGCCATCAGTGAGGGGGCTGGTCAGCCCCAGCATTTT. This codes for CAISEGAGQPQHF.

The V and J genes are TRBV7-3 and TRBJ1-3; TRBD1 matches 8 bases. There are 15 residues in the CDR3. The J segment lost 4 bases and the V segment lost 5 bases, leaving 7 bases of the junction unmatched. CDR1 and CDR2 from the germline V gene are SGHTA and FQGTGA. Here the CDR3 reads CASSQSPGGGNTIYF. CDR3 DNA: TGTGCCAGCAGCCAGTCCCCAGGGGGCGGAAACACCATATATTTT. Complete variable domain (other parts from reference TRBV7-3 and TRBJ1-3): GAGVSQTPSNKVTEKGKYVELRCDPISGHTALYWYRQSLGQGPEFLIYFQGTGAADDSGLPNDRFFAVRPEGSVSTLKIQRTERGDSAVYLCASSQSPGGGNTIYFGEGSWLTVV.

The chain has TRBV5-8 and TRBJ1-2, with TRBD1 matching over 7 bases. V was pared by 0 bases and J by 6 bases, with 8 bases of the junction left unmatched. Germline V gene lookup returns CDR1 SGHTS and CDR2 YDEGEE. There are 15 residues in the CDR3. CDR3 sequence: CASSLVTRDRHGYTF. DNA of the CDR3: TGTGCCAGCAGCTTGGTTACCCGGGACAGACATGGCTACACCTTC.

CDR3: CASSLLRRTGHGYTF. CDR3 bases: TGTGCCAGCAGCTTACTCCGTAGGACAGGGCATGGCTACACCTTC. The chain carries TRBV7-2 and TRBJ1-2; 8 bases fit TRBD1. Germline-derived CDR1 and CDR2 are SGHTA and FQGNSA. The CDR3 is made up of 15 amino acids. V shed 2 bases, J shed 6 bases, and the junction held 8 bases outside the gene matches.

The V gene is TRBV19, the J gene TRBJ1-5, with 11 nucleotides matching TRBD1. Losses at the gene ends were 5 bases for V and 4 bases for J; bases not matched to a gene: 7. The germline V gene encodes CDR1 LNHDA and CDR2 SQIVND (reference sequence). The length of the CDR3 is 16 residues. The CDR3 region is CASSALDRGRNQPQHF. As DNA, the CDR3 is TGTGCCAGTAGTGCCCTGGACAGGGGGCGTAATCAGCCCCAGCATTTT.

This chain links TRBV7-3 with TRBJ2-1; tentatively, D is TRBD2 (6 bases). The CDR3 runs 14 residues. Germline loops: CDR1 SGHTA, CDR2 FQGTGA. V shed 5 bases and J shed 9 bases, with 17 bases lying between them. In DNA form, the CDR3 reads TGTGCCAGCAGCCCCTCGAGTATAGCGGCTGAGCAGTTCTTC. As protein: CASSPSSIAAEQFF.

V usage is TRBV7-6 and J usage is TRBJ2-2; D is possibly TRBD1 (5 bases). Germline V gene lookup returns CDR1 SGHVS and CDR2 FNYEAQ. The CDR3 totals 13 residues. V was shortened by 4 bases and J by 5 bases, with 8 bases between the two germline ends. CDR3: CASSSGSTGELFF. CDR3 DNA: TGTGCCAGCAGCTCAGGGTCGACCGGGGAGCTGTTTTTT.

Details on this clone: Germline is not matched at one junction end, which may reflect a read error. CDR3: CASSKTGAQETQYF. CDR3 nucleotides: TGTGCTAGCAGCAAGACAGGGGCCCAAGAGACCCAGTACTTC. The rearrangement uses TRBV7-7 and TRBJ2-5; TRBD1 agrees at 8 bases. Germline V gene data show CDR1 as SSHAT and CDR2 as FNYEAQ (reference sequence). This CDR3 is 14 amino acids long.

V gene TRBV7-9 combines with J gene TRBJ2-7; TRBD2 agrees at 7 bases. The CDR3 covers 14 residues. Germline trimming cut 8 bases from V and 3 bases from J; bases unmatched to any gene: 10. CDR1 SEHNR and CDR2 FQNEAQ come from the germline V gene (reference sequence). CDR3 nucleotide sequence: TGTGCCAGCCAGCCGGACGGGGACTACTACGAGCAGTACTTC. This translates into CASQPDGDYYEQYF. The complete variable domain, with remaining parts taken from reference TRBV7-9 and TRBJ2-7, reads DTGVSQNPRHKITKRGQNVTFRCDPISEHNRLYWYRQTLGQGPEFLTYFQNEAQLEKSRLLSDRFSAERPKGSFSTLEIQRTEQGDSAMYLCASQPDGDYYEQYFGPGTRLTVT.

CDR3 DNA: TGTGCCAGCAGCTTATCCAGCGGGGGGGCCCCAACCTACAATGAGCAGTTCTTC. Protein sequence: CASSLSSGGAPTYNEQFF. The chain carries TRBV7-3 and TRBJ2-1, with 10 bases matching TRBD2. The CDR3 has 18 amino acids. CDR1 and CDR2 from the germline V gene are SGHTA and FQGTGA. After removal of 2 bases from V and 2 bases from J, the junction contained 9 bases not matched to a gene. The whole variable domain, remainder taken from reference TRBV7-3 and TRBJ2-1, is GAGVSQTPSNKVTEKGKYVELRCDPISGHTALYWYRQSLGQGPEFLIYFQGTGAADDSGLPNDRFFAVRPEGSVSTLKIQRTERGDSAVYLCASSLSSGGAPTYNEQFFGPGTRLTVL.

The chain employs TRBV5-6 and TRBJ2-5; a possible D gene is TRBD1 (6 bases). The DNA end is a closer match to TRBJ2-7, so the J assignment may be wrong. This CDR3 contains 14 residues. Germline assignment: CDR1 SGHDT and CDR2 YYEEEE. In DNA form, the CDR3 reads TGTGCCAGCAGCCCCACAGGGATTCCCTACGAGCAGTACTTC. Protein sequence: CASSPTGIPYEQYF.

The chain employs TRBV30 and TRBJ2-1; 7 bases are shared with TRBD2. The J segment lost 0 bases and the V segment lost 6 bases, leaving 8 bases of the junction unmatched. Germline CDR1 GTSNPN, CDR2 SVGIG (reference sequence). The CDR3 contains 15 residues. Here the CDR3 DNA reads TGTGCCTGCGTCGAATGGACTAGCTCCTACAATGAGCAGTTCTTC. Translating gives CACVEWTSSYNEQFF.

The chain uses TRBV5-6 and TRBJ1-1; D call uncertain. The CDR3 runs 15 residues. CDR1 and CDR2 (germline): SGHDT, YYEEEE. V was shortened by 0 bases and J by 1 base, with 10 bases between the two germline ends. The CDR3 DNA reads TGTGCCAGCAGCTTGGGTAGGACTACGAACACTGAAGCTTTCTTT. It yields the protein CASSLGRTTNTEAFF.